One and the same sample provided the 8 T cell receptor beta chains below, sequenced in a study of CD8 T cells in ankylosing spondylitis. Points from the study as a whole: Among TCR beta sequences, a motif of eight highly homologous variants appeared characteristic of ankylosing spondylitis blood.

The antigens these receptors bind are not known. TCRdb redid the calling of the 5' RACE reads with MiXCR, one entry per CDR3 protein. The sample consists of about 800,000 distinct CDR3 sequences, 12% of them appearing once. The sequenced sample consisted of blood, either unsorted or a sorted T cell fraction (not recorded which). Receptors were obtained from a male donor with ankylosing spondylitis.

This rearrangement joins TRBV6-5 to TRBJ2-5; possibly TRBD1 for D (6 bases). Per the germline V gene, CDR1 is MNHEY and CDR2 is SVGAGI. The ends were cut back, 1 base at V and 6 bases at J, with 12 bases in the middle. The CDR3 is made up of 14 amino acids. CDR3 bases: TGTGCCAGCAGTTACTTGGACAGTAGAAAGACCCAGTACTTC. Its translation: CASSYLDSRKTQYF.

This clonotype was detected only a few times. The V call is TRBV5-6, the J call TRBJ2-5; 7 bases line up with TRBD1. With V trimmed by 4 bases and J by 5 bases, 5 bases remained unmatched. The CDR3 has 13 amino acids. Germline CDR1 SGHDT, CDR2 YYEEEE. CDR3 DNA sequence: TGTGCCAGCAGCCAGGGACAGCCGGAGACCCAGTACTTC. Translated: CASSQGQPETQYF.

V gene TRBV4-2 combines with J gene TRBJ1-1; D may be TRBD1 (5 bases). This CDR3 has 14 residues. V shed 0 bases and J shed 6 bases, with 11 bases lying between them. Germline-derived CDR1 and CDR2 are LGHNA and YNFKEQ. The CDR3 is CASSQDTGGPEAFF. The DNA of the CDR3 is TGTGCCAGCAGCCAAGATACAGGAGGACCTGAAGCTTTCTTT.

The chain employs TRBV9 and TRBJ2-1, with a possible D match to TRBD1 (8 bases). The CDR3 is 18 amino acids. Germline V CDR1 and CDR2: SGDLS, YYNGEE. Trimming pared 0 bases from V and 9 bases from J, leaving 25 bases between. The CDR3 reads CASSVAPRTGRELGEQFF. Written as DNA, the CDR3 is TGTGCCAGCAGCGTAGCTCCCCGGACAGGGAGGGAACTAGGTGAGCAGTTCTTC. Variable domain in full (rest from reference TRBV9 and TRBJ2-1): DSGVTQTPKHLITATGQRVTLRCSPRSGDLSVYWYQQSLDQGLQFLIQYYNGEERAKGNILERFSAQQFPDLHSELNLSSLELGDSALYFCASSVAPRTGRELGEQFFGPGTRLTVL.

This clonotype showed up many times. The chain is built from TRBV29-1 and TRBJ2-3; D uncertain. The CDR3 consists of 15 residues. Germline-derived CDR1 and CDR2 are SQVTM and ANQGSEA. Trimming shortened V by 1 base and J by 6 bases, and 17 bases separated the two germline ends. The CDR3 here is CSVEGAFGVTDTQYF. CDR3 nucleotides: TGCAGCGTTGAAGGGGCGTTTGGAGTTACGGATACGCAGTATTTT.

This clonotype occurred many times. The chain joins TRBV6-5 to TRBJ1-2; weak D call: TRBD1 (5 bases). The V and J ends lost 0 bases and 8 bases respectively, with 13 bases between them. The CDR3 spans 14 residues. Germline V gene data show CDR1 as MNHEY and CDR2 as SVGAGI. The chain's CDR3 is CASSYSSGRRGYTF. CDR3 coding DNA: TGTGCCAGCAGTTACTCGTCAGGGAGAAGGGGCTACACCTTC.

In this sample, this clonotype turned up a few times. The chain is built from TRBV7-8 and TRBJ2-7; TRBD1 matches 7 bases. Per germline, CDR1 SGHVS and CDR2 FQNEAQ. J lost 6 bases, V lost 5 bases, and 16 bases had no gene match. The CDR3 is 16 amino acids. CDR3 region: CASSPCDREMYCEQYF. DNA of the CDR3: TGTGCCAGCAGCCCATGTGACAGGGAGATGTATTGCGAGCAGTACTTC. The full variable domain, in which reference TRBV7-8 and TRBJ2-7 provide the parts outside the CDR3, is GAGVSQSPRYKVAKRGQDVALRCDPISGHVSLFWYQQALGQGPEFLTYFQNEAQLDKSGLPSDRFFAERPEGSVSTLKIQRTQQEDSAVYLCASSPCDREMYCEQYFGPGTRLTVT.

The genes are TRBV11-3 and TRBJ1-1; D is undetermined. This CDR3 spans 14 amino acids. Trimming removed 0 bases at V and 0 bases at J, with 5 bases between. In germline, CDR1 is SGHNT, CDR2 YENEEA. The CDR3 reads CASSLEPMNTEAFF. The CDR3 nucleotides read TGTGCCAGCAGCTTAGAACCTATGAACACTGAAGCTTTCTTT. Looking up the rest from reference TRBV11-3 and TRBJ1-1 gives the full variable domain: EAGVVQSPRYKIIEKKQPVAFWCNPISGHNTLYWYLQNLGQGPELLIRYENEEAVDDSQLPKDRFSAERLKGVDSTLKIQPAELGDSAVYLCASSLEPMNTEAFFGQGTRLTVV.